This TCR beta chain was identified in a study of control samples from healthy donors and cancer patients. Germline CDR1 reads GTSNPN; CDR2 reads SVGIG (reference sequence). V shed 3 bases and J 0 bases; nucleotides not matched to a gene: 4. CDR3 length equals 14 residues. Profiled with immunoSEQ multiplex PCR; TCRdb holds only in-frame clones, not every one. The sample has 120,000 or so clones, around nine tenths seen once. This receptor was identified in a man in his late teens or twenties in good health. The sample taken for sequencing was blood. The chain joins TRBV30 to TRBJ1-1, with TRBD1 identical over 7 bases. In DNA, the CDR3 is TGTGCCTGGAGAGGCGACAGGGTGAACACTGAAGCTTTCTTT. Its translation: CAWRGDRVNTEAFF.